The clone carrying this T cell receptor beta chain has at least ten counts. This sample was included in a study of T cells in Graves' hyperthyroidism and ophthalmopathy. What was amplified from RNA transcripts were TCR beta CDR3 regions. The primer set for the first-round RT-PCR of the TCR CDR3 was HTBI. TCRdb analysed the multiplex PCR reads with MiXCR anew, one entry per CDR3 protein. The sample contains some 460,000 distinct CDR3 sequences, around a sixth of which appear only once. This TCR was sampled from a woman between 18 and 29 years old with Graves' hyperthyroidism. Sequences were obtained from blood.

The CDR3 reads CASSIGTGTEAFF. CDR3 in DNA: TGTGCCAGCAGCATCGGGACAGGCACTGAAGCTTTCTTT. V gene TRBV11-2 combines with J gene TRBJ1-1; 8 bases are shared with TRBD1. V shed 5 bases and J 4 bases; nucleotides not matched to a gene: 3. Germline-derived CDR1 and CDR2 are SGHAT and FQNNGV. The CDR3 totals 13 residues.